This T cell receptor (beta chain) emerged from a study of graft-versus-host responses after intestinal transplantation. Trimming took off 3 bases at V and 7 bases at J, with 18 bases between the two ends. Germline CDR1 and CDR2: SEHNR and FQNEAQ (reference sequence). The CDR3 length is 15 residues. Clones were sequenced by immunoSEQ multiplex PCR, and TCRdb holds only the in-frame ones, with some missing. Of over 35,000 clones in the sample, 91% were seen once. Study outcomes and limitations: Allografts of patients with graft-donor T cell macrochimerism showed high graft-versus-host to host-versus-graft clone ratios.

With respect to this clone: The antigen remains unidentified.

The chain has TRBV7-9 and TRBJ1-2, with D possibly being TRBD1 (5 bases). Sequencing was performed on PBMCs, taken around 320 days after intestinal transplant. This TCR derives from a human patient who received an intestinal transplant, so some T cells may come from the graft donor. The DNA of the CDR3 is TGTGCCAGCAGCTTTCTCCTCGGGCCAAGGGGTGGCTACACCTTC. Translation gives CASSFLLGPRGGYTF. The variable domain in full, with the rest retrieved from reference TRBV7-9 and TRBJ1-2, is DTGVSQNPRHKITKRGQNVTFRCDPISEHNRLYWYRQTLGQGPEFLTYFQNEAQLEKSRLLSDRFSAERPKGSFSTLEIQRTEQGDSAMYLCASSFLLGPRGGYTFGSGTRLTVV.